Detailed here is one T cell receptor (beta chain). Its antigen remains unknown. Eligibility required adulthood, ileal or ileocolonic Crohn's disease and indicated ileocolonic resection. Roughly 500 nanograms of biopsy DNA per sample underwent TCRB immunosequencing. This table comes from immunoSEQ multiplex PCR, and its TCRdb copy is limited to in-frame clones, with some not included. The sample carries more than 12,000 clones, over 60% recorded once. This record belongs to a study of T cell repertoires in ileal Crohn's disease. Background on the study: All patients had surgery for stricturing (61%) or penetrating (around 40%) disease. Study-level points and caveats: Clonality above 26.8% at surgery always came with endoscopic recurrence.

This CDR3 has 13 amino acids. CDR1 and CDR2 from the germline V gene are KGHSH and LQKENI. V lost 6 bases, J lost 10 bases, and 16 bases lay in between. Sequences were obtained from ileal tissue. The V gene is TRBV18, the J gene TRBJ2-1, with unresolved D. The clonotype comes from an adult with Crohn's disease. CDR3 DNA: TGTGCCAGCTCCCCCCGGCTAGACCGAGAGCAGTTCTTC. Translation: CASSPRLDREQFF.